The clone carrying this T cell receptor beta chain was found a few times. Germline CDR1 and CDR2: SGDLS and YYNGEE. The germline V and J ends were trimmed by 4 bases and 6 bases, with 10 bases remaining between them. The CDR3 consists of 12 residues. This entry belongs to a study of T-cell memory formation after mild COVID-19. Using its own MiXCR run on the 5' RACE reads, TCRdb lists one record per CDR3 protein. The sample lists 150,000 or so distinct CDR3 sequences; about 23% were seen once. V and J are TRBV9 and TRBJ1-2; D uncertain. This TCR derives from an adult woman who had mild COVID-19 (a few samples of this study predate the infection). Cell type and time point are not known. Material: PBMCs or a T cell subset sorted from them (not recorded which). The CDR3 nucleotides are TGTGCCAGCAGCTCCCCCGGGAATGGCTACACCTTC. Translation gives CASSSPGNGYTF.